This T cell receptor beta chain was obtained from a study of OX40 agonist ivuxolimab in advanced cancers. Study-wide context: Ivuxolimab was an agonistic, fully human IgG2 monoclonal antibody directed against OX40 (CD134), a costimulatory receptor. Intravenous ivuxolimab was administered to patients every 2 weeks at six dose levels: 0.01, 0.1, 0.3, 1.5, 3 and 10 mg/kg. Of the roughly 52 dose-escalation patients, hepatocellular carcinoma was present in 19, melanoma in some 15, renal cell carcinoma in 9 and head and neck cancer in 9. In the dose-escalation cohort, 70% to 85% of patients were male, and the mean age was roughly 56 years with a range of roughly 20 to 80. Patients were allowed to have had prior anti-PD-1, anti-PD-L1 or anti-CTLA-4 therapy, and approximately 39% of the dose-escalation patients had been treated with checkpoint inhibitors. Partial responses occurred in three dose-escalation patients, of whom one had hepatocellular carcinoma and two had cutaneous melanoma. Peripheral TCRbeta sequencing aimed to test whether ivuxolimab altered TCR sequence diversity and caused clonal T-cell expansion. The paper covers the monotherapy dose-escalation part of the phase I ivuxolimab trial, which included N ≈ 54 patients. Broader findings and caveats from the paper: On average, CD8+ T cells showed more expanded clones than CD4+ T cells after ivuxolimab. In partial responders in the 0.1-3.0 mg/kg groups, normalized peripheral clonal expansion was found to be among the lowest, especially among CD8+ T cells. Low levels of normalized T-cell clonal expansion were also shown by some nonresponding patients. At doses of 0.1 to 3.0 mg/kg, clonal expansion of both CD4+ and CD8+ T cells in blood was seen between baseline and week 6. Antigen specificity was not determined for the clonally expanded peripheral T cells.

On this clone itself: Its antigen remains undetermined. Base qualities are missing; no much larger clone stands one base away.

The CDR3 runs 15 amino acids, cysteine and phenylalanine included. Only the CDR3 part of the read is kept: 45 bases, read in frame from the first base. Relative to germline, V is 4 bases shorter and J is 0 bases shorter, with 11 bases between their ends. CDR1 and CDR2 (SGHNT, YYREEE) derive from the germline V gene (reference sequence). For sequencing of the TCRbeta CDR3 region, genomic DNA was extracted from the sorted cells. The immunoSEQ Assay was used for sequencing of TCRbeta CDR3 regions. TCRdb took over this immuneACCESS table, retaining in-frame rearrangements with V and J assigned. Such tables are incomplete; in checked studies, under half of the missing clones stem from an unresolved V gene, and the remainder is unexplained. For this sample there are fewer than 90,000 clones; about 89% appear just once. Of the sample, 0.3% to 0.45% is held by the ten largest clones. The trial excluded patients who had a history of autoimmune disease or who were on systemic immunosuppression. Peripheral blood for TCR sequencing was collected from all dose cohorts at baseline, on cycle 4 day 1, and on cycle 7 day 1. Samples came from an open-label, multicenter, first-in-human phase I dose-escalation trial of ivuxolimab. Adults with locally advanced or metastatic melanoma, renal cell, hepatocellular, or head and neck squamous cell carcinoma were enrolled in the trial. Before TCR sequencing, CD4+ T cells and CD8+ T cells from peripheral blood were sorted into separate populations.

The specimen comprised CD4+ or CD8+ T cells sorted from blood, sampled in a trial of the OX40 agonist ivuxolimab. The sequence is built from TRBV5-4 and TRBJ1-3, with TRBD1 tentatively as D gene (5 bases match). This receptor was taken from an adult with an advanced solid tumor such as melanoma, head and neck, liver or kidney cancer. The CDR3 sequence is CASSPGGGSGNTIYF. The sequenced DNA: TGTGCCAGCAGCCCGGGGGGAGGCTCTGGAAACACCATATATTTT.